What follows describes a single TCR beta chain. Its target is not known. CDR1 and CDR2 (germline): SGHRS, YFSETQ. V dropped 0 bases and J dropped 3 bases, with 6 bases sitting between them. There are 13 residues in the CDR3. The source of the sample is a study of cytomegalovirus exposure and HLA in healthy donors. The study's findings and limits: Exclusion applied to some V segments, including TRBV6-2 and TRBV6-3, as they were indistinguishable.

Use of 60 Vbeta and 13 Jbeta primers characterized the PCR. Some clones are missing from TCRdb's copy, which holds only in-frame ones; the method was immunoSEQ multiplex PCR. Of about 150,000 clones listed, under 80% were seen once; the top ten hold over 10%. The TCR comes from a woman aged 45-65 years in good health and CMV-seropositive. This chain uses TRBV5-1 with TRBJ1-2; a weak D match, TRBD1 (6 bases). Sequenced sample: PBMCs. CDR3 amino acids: CASSLDRDYGYTF. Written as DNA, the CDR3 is TGCGCCAGCAGCTTGGACAGGGACTATGGCTACACCTTC. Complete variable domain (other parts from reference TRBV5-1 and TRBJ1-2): KAGVTQTPRYLIKTRGQQVTLSCSPISGHRSVSWYQQTPGQGLQFLFEYFSETQRNKGNFPGRFSGRQFSNSRSEMNVSTLELGDSALYLCASSLDRDYGYTFGSGTRLTVV.